This TCR beta chain was retrieved from a study of blood T cell repertoires in COVID-19. Study-level information: PBMCs, B-cell-depleted T cells, or T cells were the source of the cDNA or gDNA that made up the material.

Method: immunoSEQ multiplex PCR; TCRdb's copy keeps in-frame clones and lacks some. The sample lists 200,000 to 250,000 clones, over 80% occurring once. The germline V and J ends were trimmed by 5 bases and 0 bases, with 20 bases remaining between them. The CDR3 loop spans 17 amino acids. Germline V gives CDR1 DFQATT, CDR2 SNEGSKA (reference sequence). The TCR comes from a man in his thirties or forties with COVID-19, enrolled during active disease. The V and J genes are TRBV20-1 and TRBJ1-3; unclear D gene. The sequencing input was peripheral blood. The CDR3 region is CSAGGEVAGNSGNTIYF. The CDR3 DNA follows: TGCAGTGCTGGTGGAGAGGTGGCGGGTAACTCTGGAAACACCATATATTTT.